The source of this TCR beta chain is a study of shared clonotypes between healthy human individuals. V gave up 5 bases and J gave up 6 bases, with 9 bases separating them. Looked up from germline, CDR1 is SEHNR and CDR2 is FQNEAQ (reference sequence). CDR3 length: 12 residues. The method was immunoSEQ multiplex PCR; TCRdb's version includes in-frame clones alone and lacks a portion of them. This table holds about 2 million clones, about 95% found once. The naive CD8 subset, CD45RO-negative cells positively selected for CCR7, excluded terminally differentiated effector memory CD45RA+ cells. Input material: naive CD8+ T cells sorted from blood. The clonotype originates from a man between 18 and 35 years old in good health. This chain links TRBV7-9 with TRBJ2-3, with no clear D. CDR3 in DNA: TGTGCCAGCAGCAAACAGTGGGATACGCAGTATTTT. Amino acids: CASSKQWDTQYF.